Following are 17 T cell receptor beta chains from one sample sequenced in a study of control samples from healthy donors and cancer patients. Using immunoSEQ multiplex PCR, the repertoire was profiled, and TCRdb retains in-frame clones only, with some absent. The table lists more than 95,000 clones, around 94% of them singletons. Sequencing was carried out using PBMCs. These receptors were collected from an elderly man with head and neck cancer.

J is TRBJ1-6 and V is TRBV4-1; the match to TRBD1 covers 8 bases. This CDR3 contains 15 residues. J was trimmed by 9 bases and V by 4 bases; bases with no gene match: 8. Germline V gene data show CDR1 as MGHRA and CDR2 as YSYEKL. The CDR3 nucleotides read TGCGCCAGCAGCCTACGGGACAGGAGCTCTTCACCCCTCCACTTT. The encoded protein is CASSLRDRSSSPLHF.

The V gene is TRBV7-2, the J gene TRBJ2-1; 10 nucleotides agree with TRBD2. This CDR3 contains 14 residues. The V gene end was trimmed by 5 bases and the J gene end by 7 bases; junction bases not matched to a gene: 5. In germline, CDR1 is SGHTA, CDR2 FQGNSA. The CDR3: CASSHTSGVNEQFF. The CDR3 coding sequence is TGTGCCAGCAGCCATACTAGCGGGGTTAATGAGCAGTTCTTC.

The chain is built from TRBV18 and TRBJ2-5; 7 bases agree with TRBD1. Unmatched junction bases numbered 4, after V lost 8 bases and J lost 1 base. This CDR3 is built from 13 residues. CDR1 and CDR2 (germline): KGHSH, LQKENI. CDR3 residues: CASLRDSQETQYF. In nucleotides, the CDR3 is TGTGCCAGCCTTCGGGACAGCCAAGAGACCCAGTACTTC.

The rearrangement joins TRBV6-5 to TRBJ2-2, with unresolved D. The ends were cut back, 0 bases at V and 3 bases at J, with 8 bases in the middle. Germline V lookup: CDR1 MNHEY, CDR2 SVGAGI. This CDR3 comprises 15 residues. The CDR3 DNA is TGTGCCAGCAGTTACTCGAACCTATACACCGGGGAGCTGTTTTTT. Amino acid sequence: CASSYSNLYTGELFF.

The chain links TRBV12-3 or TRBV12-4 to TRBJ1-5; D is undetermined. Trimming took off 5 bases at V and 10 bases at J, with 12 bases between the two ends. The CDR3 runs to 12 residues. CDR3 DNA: TGTGCCAGCAGTCCCGTACGTGAACCCCAGCATTTT. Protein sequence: CASSPVREPQHF.

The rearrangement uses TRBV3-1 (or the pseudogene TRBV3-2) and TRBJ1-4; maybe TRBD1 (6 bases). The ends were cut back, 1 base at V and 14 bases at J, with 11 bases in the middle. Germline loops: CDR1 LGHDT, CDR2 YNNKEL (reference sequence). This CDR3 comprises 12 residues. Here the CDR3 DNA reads TGTGCCAGCAGCCAAGTCGACAGGTTCCTGTTTTTT. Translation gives CASSQVDRFLFF.

CDR3 nucleotide sequence: TGTGCCAGCAGCTTAAGGGCGGGAGGTGGAGAGACCCAGTACTTC. This encodes CASSLRAGGGETQYF. V and J are TRBV11-3 and TRBJ2-5; TRBD2 matches at 8 bases. After removal of 2 bases from V and 4 bases from J, the junction contained 6 bases not matched to a gene. The CDR3 covers 15 residues. CDR1 is SGHNT and CDR2 is YENEEA in the germline V gene.

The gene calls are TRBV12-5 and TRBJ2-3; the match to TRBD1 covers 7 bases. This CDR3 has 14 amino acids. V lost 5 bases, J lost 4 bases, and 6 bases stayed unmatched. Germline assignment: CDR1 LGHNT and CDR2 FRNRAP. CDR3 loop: CASGPSGGPDTQYF. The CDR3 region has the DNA TGTGCTAGTGGTCCCTCAGGGGGACCAGATACGCAGTATTTT. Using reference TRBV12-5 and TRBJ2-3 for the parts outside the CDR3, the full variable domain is DARVTQTPRHKVTEMGQEVTMRCQPILGHNTVFWYRQTMMQGLELLAYFRNRAPLDDSGMPKDRFSAEMPDATLATLKIQPSEPRDSAVYFCASGPSGGPDTQYFGPGTRLTVL.

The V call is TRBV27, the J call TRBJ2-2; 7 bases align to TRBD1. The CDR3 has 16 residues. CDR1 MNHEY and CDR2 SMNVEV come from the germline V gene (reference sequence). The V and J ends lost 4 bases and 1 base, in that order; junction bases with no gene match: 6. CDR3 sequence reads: CASSSSWTGNTGELFF. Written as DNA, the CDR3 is TGTGCCAGCAGTTCCTCCTGGACAGGGAACACCGGGGAGCTGTTTTTT.

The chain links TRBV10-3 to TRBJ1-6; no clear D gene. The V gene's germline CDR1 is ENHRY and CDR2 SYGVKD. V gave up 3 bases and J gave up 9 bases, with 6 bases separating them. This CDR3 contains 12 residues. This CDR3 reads CAISELGSPLHF. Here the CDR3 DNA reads TGTGCCATCAGTGAACTCGGTTCACCCCTCCACTTT.

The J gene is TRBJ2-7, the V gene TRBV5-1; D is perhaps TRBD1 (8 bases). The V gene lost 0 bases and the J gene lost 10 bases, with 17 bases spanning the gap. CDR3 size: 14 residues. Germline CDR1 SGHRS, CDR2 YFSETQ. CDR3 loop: CASSLAVTGGDQYF. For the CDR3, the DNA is TGCGCCAGCAGCTTGGCAGTCACAGGGGGGGATCAGTACTTC.

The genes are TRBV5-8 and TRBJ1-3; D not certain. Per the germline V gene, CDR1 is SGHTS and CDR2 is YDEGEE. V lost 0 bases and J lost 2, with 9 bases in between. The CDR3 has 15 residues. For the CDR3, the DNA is TGTGCCAGCAGCTTGGCTGGCGGAGCTGGAAACACCATATATTTT. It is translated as CASSLAGGAGNTIYF.

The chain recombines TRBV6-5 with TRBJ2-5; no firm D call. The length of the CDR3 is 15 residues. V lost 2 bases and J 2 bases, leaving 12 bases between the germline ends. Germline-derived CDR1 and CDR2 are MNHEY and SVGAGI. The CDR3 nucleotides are TGTGCCAGCAGTTACGGATCCCGGATACAAGAGACCCAGTACTTC. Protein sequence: CASSYGSRIQETQYF.

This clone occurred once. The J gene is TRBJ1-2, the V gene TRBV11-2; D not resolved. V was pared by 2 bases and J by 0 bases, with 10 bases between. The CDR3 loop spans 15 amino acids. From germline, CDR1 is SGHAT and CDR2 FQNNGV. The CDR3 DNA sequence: TGTGCCAGCAGCTTACACAGAGGGACTAACTATGGCTACACCTTC. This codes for CASSLHRGTNYGYTF.

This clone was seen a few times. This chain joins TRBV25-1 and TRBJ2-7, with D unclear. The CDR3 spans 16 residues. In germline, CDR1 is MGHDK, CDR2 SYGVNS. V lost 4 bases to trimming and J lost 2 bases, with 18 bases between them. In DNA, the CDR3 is TGTGCCAGCAGTGGTCCTTCACCGGTGACCCCCTACGAGCAGTACTTC. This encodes CASSGPSPVTPYEQYF.

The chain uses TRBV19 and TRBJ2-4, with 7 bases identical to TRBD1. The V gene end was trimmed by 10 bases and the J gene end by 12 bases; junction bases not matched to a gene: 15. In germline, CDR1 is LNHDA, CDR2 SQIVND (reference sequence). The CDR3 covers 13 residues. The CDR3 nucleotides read TGTGCCACCACATCCCGACAGGGCCAGACTCAGTACTTC. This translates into CATTSRQGQTQYF.

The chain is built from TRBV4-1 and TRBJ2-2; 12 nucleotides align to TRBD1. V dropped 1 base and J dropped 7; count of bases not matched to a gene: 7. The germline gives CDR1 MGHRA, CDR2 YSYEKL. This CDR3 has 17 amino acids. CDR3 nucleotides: TGCGCCAGCAGCCAAGTCCCGGGACAGGGGGCCGGCGGGGAGCTGTTTTTT. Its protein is CASSQVPGQGAGGELFF.